The subject of this entry is one TCR beta chain. V lost 7 bases and J 8 bases, leaving 18 bases between the germline ends. CDR1 is MNHEY, CDR2 SVGAGI, per germline. The CDR3 extends over 14 amino acids. This sample is drawn from a study of blood T cell repertoires in COVID-19. In the original analysis: The authors estimated nucleated cell counts from reference gene primer amplification. Produced via immunoSEQ multiplex PCR; TCRdb's table is partial and in-frame only. V and J calls and clone size come straight from that table; D and trimming were deduced from the DNA. The sample holds tens of thousands of clones, roughly three quarters seen once.

The V call is TRBV6-5, the J call TRBJ1-5, with TRBD1 as a possible D gene (6 bases). The sequence derives from a woman older than 75 with acute or convalescent COVID-19. Material for sequencing was peripheral blood. The CDR3 loop reads CASTPSGGVEPQHF. For the CDR3, the DNA is TGTGCCAGCACCCCGTCGGGGGGCGTAGAGCCCCAGCATTTT.